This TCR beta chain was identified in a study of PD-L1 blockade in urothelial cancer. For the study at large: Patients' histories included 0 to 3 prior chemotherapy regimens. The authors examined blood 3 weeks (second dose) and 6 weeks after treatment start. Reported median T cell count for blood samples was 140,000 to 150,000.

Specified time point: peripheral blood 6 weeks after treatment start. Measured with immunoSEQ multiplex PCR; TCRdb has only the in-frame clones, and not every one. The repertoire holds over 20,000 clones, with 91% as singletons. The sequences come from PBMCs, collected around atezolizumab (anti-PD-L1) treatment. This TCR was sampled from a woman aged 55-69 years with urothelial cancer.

CDR3 sequence: CARQGEGNQPQHF. In DNA form, the CDR3 reads TGTGCCAGACAGGGGGAAGGCAATCAGCCCCAGCATTTT. The V and J genes are TRBV5-3 and TRBJ1-5, with 7 bases lining up with TRBD1. TRBV5-3 counts as an open reading frame of uncertain function. The trim removed 7 bases at V and 2 bases at J, leaving 3 bases unmatched. The CDR3 is made up of 13 amino acids.